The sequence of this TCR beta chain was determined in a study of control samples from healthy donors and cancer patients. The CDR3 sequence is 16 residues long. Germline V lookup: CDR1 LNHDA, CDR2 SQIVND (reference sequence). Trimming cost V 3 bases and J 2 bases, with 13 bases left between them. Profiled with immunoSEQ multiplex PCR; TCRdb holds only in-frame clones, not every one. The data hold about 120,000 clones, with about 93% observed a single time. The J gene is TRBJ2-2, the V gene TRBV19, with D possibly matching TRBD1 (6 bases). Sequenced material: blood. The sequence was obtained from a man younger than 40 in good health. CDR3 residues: CASSMRSGANTGELFF. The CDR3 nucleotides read TGTGCCAGTAGTATGAGGTCAGGGGCAAACACCGGGGAGCTGTTTTTT.